The 4 T cell receptor beta chains below come from one sample, sequenced in a study of shared T cell receptors in the human thymus. The method was immunoSEQ multiplex PCR; TCRdb's version includes in-frame clones alone and lacks a portion of them. The table shows about 660,000 clones, with around 89% occurring only once. In addition, the sample was reused for a study of human thymus T cells.

The source material was thymocytes. These receptors were collected from a boy under two years old with a congenital heart defect.

The chain recombines TRBV6-5 with TRBJ2-2; 8 bases map to TRBD1. CDR1 and CDR2 (germline): MNHEY, SVGAGI. With 7 bases clipped from V and 5 bases from J, the junction kept 3 bases outside the gene matches. The CDR3 totals 13 residues. The CDR3 reads CASTTGGTGELFF. Written as DNA, the CDR3 is TGTGCCAGCACAACAGGGGGGACCGGGGAGCTGTTTTTT.

The chain has TRBV10-1 and TRBJ2-7, with D hard to call. The germline CDR1 and CDR2 sequences are WNHNN and SYGVQD (reference sequence). V lost 10 bases and J 0 bases, leaving 10 bases between the germline ends. This CDR3 comprises 12 residues. The CDR3 loop reads CATARSSYEQYF. Written as DNA, the CDR3 is TGCGCCACAGCACGGAGCTCCTACGAGCAGTACTTC.

CDR3 residues: CASSAQPGSLYEQYF. The CDR3 nucleotides read TGCGCCAGCAGCGCTCAACCCGGGAGCTTGTACGAGCAGTACTTC. The chain recombines TRBV5-1 with TRBJ2-7; a possible D gene is TRBD2 (6 bases). Trimming took off 4 bases at V and 4 bases at J, with 18 bases between the two ends. Looked up from germline, CDR1 is SGHRS and CDR2 is YFSETQ. The CDR3 spans 15 residues.

V is TRBV14 and J is TRBJ2-7, with D tentatively TRBD2 (6 bases). Trimming stripped 0 bases from V and 2 bases from J, with 14 bases between. The CDR3 contains 16 residues. Germline values: CDR1 SGHDN, CDR2 FVKESK. The CDR3, as DNA: TGTGCCAGCAGCCAAGATTCTAGCGAGAAACCCTACGAGCAGTACTTC. Its translation is CASSQDSSEKPYEQYF.